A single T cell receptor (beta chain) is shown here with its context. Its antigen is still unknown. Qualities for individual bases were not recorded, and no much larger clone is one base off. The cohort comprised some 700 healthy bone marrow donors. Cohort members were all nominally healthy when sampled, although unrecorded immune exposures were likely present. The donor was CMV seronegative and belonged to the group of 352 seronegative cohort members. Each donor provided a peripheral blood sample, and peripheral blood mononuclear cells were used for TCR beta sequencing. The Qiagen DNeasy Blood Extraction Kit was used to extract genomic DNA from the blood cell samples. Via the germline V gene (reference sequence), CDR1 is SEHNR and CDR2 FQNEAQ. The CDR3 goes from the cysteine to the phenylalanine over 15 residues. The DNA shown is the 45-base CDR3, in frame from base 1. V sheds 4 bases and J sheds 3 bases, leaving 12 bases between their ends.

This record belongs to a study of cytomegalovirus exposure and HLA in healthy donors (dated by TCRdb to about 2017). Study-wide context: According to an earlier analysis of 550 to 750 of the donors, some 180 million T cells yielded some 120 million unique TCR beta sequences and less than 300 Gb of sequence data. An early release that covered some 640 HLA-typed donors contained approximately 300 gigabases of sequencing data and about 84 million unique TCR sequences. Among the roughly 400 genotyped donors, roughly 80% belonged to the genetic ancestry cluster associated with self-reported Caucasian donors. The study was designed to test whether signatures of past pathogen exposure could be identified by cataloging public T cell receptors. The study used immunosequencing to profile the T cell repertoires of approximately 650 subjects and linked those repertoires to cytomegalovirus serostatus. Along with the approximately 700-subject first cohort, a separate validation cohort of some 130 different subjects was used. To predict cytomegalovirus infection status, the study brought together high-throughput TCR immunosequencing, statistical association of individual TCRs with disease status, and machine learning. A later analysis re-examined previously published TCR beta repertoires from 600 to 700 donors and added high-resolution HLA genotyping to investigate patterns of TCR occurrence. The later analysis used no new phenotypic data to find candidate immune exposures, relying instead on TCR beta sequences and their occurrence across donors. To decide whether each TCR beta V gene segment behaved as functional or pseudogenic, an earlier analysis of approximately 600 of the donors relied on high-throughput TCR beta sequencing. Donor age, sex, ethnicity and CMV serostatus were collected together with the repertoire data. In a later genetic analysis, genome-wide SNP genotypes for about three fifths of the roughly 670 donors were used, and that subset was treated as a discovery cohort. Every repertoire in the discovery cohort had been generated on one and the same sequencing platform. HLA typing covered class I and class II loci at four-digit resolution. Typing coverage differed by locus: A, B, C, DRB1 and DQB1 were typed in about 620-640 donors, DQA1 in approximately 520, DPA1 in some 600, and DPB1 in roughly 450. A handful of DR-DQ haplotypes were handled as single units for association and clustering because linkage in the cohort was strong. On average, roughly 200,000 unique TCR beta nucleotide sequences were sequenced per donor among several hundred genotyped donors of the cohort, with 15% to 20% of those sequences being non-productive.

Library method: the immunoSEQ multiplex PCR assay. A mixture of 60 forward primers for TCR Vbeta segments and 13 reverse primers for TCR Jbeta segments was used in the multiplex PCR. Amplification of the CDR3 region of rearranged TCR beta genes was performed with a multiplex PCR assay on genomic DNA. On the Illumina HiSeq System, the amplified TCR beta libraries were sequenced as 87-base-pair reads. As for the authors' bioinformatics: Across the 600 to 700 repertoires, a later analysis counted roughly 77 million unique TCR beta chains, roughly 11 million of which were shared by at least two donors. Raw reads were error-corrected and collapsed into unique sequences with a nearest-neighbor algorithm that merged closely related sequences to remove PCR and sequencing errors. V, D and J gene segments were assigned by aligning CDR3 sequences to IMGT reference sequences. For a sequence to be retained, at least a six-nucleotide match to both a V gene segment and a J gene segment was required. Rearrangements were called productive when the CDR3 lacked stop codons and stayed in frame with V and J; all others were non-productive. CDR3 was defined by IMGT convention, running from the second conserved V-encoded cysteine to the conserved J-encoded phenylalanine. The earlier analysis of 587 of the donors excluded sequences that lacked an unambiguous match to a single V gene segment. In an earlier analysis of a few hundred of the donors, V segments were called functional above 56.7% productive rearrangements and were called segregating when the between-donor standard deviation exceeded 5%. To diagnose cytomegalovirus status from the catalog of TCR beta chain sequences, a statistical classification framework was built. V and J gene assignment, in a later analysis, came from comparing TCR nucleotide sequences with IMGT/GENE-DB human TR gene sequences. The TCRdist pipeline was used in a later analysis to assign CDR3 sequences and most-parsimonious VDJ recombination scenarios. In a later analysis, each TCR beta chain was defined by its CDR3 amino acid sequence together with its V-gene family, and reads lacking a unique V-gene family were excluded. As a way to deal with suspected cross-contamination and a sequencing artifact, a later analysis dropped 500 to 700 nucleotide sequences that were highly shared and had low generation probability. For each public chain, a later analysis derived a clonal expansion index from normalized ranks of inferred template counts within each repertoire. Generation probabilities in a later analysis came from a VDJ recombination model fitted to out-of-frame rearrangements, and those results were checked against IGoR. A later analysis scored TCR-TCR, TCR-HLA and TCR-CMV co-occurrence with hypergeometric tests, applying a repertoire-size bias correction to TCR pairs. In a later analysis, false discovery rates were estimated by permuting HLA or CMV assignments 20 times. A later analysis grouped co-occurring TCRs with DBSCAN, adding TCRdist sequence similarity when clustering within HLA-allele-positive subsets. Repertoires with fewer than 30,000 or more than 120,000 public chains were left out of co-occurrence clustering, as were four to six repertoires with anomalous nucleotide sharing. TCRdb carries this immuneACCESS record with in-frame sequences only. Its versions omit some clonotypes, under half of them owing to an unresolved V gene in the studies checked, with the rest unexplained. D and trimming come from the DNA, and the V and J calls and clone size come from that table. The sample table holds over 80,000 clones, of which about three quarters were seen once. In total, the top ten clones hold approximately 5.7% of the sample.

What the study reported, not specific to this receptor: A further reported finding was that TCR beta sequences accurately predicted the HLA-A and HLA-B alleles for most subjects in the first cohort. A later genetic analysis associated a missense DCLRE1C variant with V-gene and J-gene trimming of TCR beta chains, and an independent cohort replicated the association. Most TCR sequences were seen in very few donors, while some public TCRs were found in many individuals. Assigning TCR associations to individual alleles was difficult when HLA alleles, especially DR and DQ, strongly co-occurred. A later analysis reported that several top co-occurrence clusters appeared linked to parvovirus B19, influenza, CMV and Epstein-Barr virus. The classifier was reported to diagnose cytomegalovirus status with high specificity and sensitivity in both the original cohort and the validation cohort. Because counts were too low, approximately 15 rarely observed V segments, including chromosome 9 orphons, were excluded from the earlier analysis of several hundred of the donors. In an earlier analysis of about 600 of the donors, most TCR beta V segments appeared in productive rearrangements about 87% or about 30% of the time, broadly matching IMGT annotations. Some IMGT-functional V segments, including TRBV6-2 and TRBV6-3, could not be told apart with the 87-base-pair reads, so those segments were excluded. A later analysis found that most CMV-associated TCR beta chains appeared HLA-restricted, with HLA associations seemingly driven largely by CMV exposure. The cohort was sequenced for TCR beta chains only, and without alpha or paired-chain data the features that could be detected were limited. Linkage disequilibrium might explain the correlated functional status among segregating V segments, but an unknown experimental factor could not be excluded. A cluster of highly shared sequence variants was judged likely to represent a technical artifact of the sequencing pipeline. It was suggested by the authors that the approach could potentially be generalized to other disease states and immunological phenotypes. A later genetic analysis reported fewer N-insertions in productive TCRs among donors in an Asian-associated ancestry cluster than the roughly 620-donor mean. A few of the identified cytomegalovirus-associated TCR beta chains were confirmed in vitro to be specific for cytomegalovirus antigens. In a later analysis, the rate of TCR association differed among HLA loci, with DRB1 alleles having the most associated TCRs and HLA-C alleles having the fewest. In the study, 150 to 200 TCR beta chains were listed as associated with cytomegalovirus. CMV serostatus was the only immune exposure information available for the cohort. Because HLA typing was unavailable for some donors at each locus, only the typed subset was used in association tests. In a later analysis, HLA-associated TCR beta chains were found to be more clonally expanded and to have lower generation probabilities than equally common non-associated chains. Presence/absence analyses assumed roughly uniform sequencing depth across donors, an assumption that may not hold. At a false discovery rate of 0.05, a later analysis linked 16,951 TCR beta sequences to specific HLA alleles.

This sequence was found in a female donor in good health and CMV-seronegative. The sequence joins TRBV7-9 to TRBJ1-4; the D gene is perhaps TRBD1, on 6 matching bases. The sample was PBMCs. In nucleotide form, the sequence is TGTGCCAGCAGCTCAACAGGGTTGGCTAATGAAAAACTGTTTTTT. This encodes CASSSTGLANEKLFF.